The 14 T cell receptor beta chains below all came from one sample that was sequenced in a study of cytomegalovirus exposure and HLA in healthy donors. Use of 60 Vbeta and 13 Jbeta primers characterized the PCR. Clones were read by immunoSEQ multiplex PCR, and TCRdb kept only the in-frame ones, dropping some. This table holds 160,000 or so clones, around four fifths found once. The sample taken for sequencing was PBMCs. These receptors were obtained from a man younger than 35 in good health and CMV-seronegative.

The chain has TRBV30 and TRBJ1-1, with 7 bases matching TRBD1. In germline, CDR1 is GTSNPN, CDR2 SVGIG (reference sequence). This CDR3 has 12 amino acids. V gave up 8 bases and J gave up 7 bases; unmatched junction bases: 10. This CDR3 reads CASQFWDSEAFF. The CDR3 DNA reads TGTGCCAGTCAGTTTTGGGACAGTGAAGCTTTCTTT. The full variable domain, in which reference TRBV30 and TRBJ1-1 provide the parts outside the CDR3, is SQTIHQWPATLVQPVGSPLSLECTVEGTSNPNLYWYRQAAGRGLQLLFYSVGIGQISSEVPQNLSASRPQDRQFILSSKKLLLSDSGFYLCASQFWDSEAFFGQGTRLTVV.

The rearrangement uses TRBV5-4 and TRBJ2-2; 11 nucleotides match TRBD2. This CDR3 comprises 16 residues. Germline CDR1 SGHNT, CDR2 YYREEE (reference sequence). The trim removed 1 base at V and 5 bases at J, leaving 4 bases unmatched. As DNA, the CDR3 is TGTGCCAGCAGCTTGCTAGGACTAGCGGGTACCGGGGAGCTGTTTTTT. Its protein product is CASSLLGLAGTGELFF.

The chain links TRBV5-5 to TRBJ2-5; D unclear. CDR1 SGHKS and CDR2 YYEKEE come from the germline V gene (reference sequence). V lost 1 base, J lost 2 bases, and 12 bases lay in between. This CDR3 is 15 amino acids long. CDR3 protein: CASSLWFGPQETQYF. As DNA, the CDR3 is TGTGCCAGCAGCTTGTGGTTTGGGCCTCAAGAGACCCAGTACTTC.

The chain recombines TRBV9 with TRBJ2-1; D is undetermined. Germline CDR1 is SGDLS and CDR2 is YYNGEE. V shed 0 bases and J shed 8 bases, with 6 bases lying between them. CDR3 length: 12 residues. CDR3: CASSVGRDEQFF. CDR3 in DNA: TGTGCCAGCAGCGTAGGCCGCGATGAGCAGTTCTTC.

This clone showed up just a few times. The rearrangement uses TRBV11-2 and TRBJ2-5; TRBD1 is a possible D gene (7 bases). The end of the DNA fits TRBJ2-7 better, so the J call may be wrong. The CDR3 consists of 14 residues. Germline V gene lookup returns CDR1 SGHAT and CDR2 FQNNGV. The CDR3 DNA sequence: TGTGCCAGCAGCTTTTCGGAGGGGGCGTACGAGCAGTACTTC. As protein: CASSFSEGAYEQYF.

CDR3 bases: TGCGCCAGCAGCCAACCGGGACAGGGGAAGGAGCAGTACTTC. This encodes CASSQPGQGKEQYF. This sequence joins TRBV4-1 and TRBJ2-7, with 10 nucleotides matching TRBD1. Germline CDR1 is MGHRA and CDR2 is YSYEKL. V shed 2 bases, J shed 7 bases, and the junction held 5 bases outside the gene matches. This CDR3 comprises 14 residues.

This clone showed up just once. The V call is TRBV5-4, the J call TRBJ2-7; TRBD1 matches 10 bases. CDR3 length equals 15 residues. V lost 4 bases and J lost 0; bases outside the gene matches: 4. The germline V gene has CDR1 SGHNT and CDR2 YYREEE (reference sequence). The CDR3, as DNA: TGTGCCAGCAGCGTGGGACAGGGGCTCTCCTACGAGCAGTACTTC. Translated: CASSVGQGLSYEQYF. Looking up the rest from reference TRBV5-4 and TRBJ2-7 gives the full variable domain: ETGVTQSPTHLIKTRGQQVTLRCSSQSGHNTVSWYQQALGQGPQFIFQYYREEENGRGNFPPRFSGLQFPNYSSELNVNALELDDSALYLCASSVGQGLSYEQYFGPGTRLTVT.

The count of this clone is one. The chain uses TRBV7-9 and TRBJ1-2; possible D gene TRBD1, 6 bases. This CDR3 has 13 residues. Between the trimmed V and J ends, which lost 7 bases and 8 bases, there was a span of 17 bases. Germline V gene data show CDR1 as SEHNR and CDR2 as FQNEAQ (reference sequence). The CDR3 DNA reads TGTGCCAGCACCGCCGGGAAGGGGGAAGGCTACACCTTC. Protein product: CASTAGKGEGYTF.

This sequence joins TRBV13 and TRBJ2-7; 13 positions match TRBD2. Germline CDR1 PRHDT, CDR2 FYEKMQ (reference sequence). The CDR3 runs to 15 residues. V lost 5 bases, J lost 2 bases, and 3 bases stayed unmatched. The CDR3 here is CASSTGTSGTYEQYF. CDR3 bases: TGTGCCAGCAGCACGGGGACTAGCGGGACCTACGAGCAGTACTTC.

The chain uses TRBV11-2 and TRBJ2-6, with a tentative D call TRBD1 (6 bases). The CDR3 has 16 residues. From germline, CDR1 is SGHAT and CDR2 FQNNGV. The V and J ends lost 3 bases and 2 bases respectively, with 11 bases between them. In DNA form, the CDR3 reads TGTGCCAGCAGCTTGTGGACAGTAACTGGGGCCAACGTCCTGACTTTC. Residues: CASSLWTVTGANVLTF.

The chain uses TRBV28 and TRBJ1-2; D possibly corresponds to TRBD1 (6 bases). Germline V lookup: CDR1 MDHEN, CDR2 SYDVKM. The CDR3 contains 15 residues. V was shortened by 6 bases and J by 5 bases, with 19 bases between the two germline ends. The CDR3, as DNA: TGTGCCAGCAGCAAAGCCACAGGGCGGGGGTATGGCTACACCTTC. Amino acids: CASSKATGRGYGYTF.

The chain carries TRBV28 and TRBJ2-3, with no clear D. CDR1 is MDHEN and CDR2 is SYDVKM in the germline V gene. V was cut by 5 bases and J by 0 bases, with 12 bases left in between. The CDR3 length is 15 residues. The DNA of the CDR3 is TGTGCCAGCAGTCACGGGTTTGCTAGCACAGATACGCAGTATTTT. Translation: CASSHGFASTDTQYF.

This chain links TRBV9 with TRBJ2-5; possibly TRBD1 for D (6 bases). The CDR3 runs 14 residues. V was trimmed by 0 bases and J by 2 bases, leaving 8 bases between them. The germline V gene has CDR1 SGDLS and CDR2 YYNGEE. CDR3 nucleotide sequence: TGTGCCAGCAGCGTAGAGGGGGATCAAGAGACCCAGTACTTC. It encodes CASSVEGDQETQYF.

The chain employs TRBV4-1 and TRBJ2-7, with TRBD2 matching 11 bases. The V gene end was trimmed by 4 bases and the J gene end by 6 bases; junction bases not matched to a gene: 14. Germline CDR1 and CDR2: MGHRA and YSYEKL. The CDR3 extends over 17 amino acids. CDR3 bases: TGCGCCAGCAGCCGCTCCAAATCTACTAGCGGGAGAGGCGAGCAGTACTTC. Protein: CASSRSKSTSGRGEQYF.